A single sample is the source of the 26 T cell receptor beta chains below, sequenced in a study of cytomegalovirus exposure and HLA in healthy donors. In the PCR, 60 Vbeta and 13 Jbeta primers were used. The table came from immunoSEQ multiplex PCR; TCRdb's copy has only in-frame clones and leaves some out. The table records roughly 120,000 clones, 8.5% of them present only once. The sample consisted of PBMCs. These TCRs come from a man aged 35-49 years in good health and CMV-seronegative.

J is TRBJ1-5 and V is TRBV4-1, with a tentative D call TRBD1 (6 bases). The CDR3 extends over 19 amino acids. The V and J ends lost 0 bases and 0 bases respectively, with 18 bases between them. Germline V gene lookup returns CDR1 MGHRA and CDR2 YSYEKL. The CDR3 sequence is CASSQEGGAGVYSNQPQHF. The CDR3 DNA follows: TGCGCCAGCAGCCAAGAAGGGGGGGCGGGAGTATATAGCAATCAGCCCCAGCATTTT.

The chain combines TRBV10-1 with TRBJ2-7; maybe TRBD2 (5 bases). Trimming stripped 3 bases from V and 0 bases from J, with 9 bases between. Germline V CDR1 and CDR2: WNHNN, SYGVQD (reference sequence). The CDR3 is made up of 14 amino acids. CDR3 residues: CASSDGGGSYEQYF. The CDR3 DNA reads TGCGCCAGCAGTGATGGTGGAGGCTCCTACGAGCAGTACTTC.

J is TRBJ1-6 and V is TRBV2; D not resolved. The germline CDR1 and CDR2 sequences are SNHLY and FYNNEI. This CDR3 is built from 14 residues. Trimming took off 5 bases at V and 4 bases at J, with 9 bases between the two ends. CDR3 sequence: CASSKTQYNSPLHF. The DNA of the CDR3 is TGTGCCAGCAGTAAGACACAGTATAATTCACCCCTCCACTTT.

The chain is built from TRBV11-2 and TRBJ1-2; D uncertain. V was clipped by 1 base and J by 0 bases, with 6 bases between them. CDR3 length: 14 amino acids. Germline V gives CDR1 SGHAT, CDR2 FQNNGV. The CDR3 DNA sequence: TGTGCCAGCAGCTTAGCACCGGCTAACTATGGCTACACCTTC. Its protein product is CASSLAPANYGYTF.

In this sample, this clone turned up a few times. The rearrangement joins TRBV21-1 to TRBJ2-5; the table calls TRBD2, which could not be checked here. TRBV21-1 is described as a pseudogene. CDR3 size: 16 residues. The CDR3 DNA reads as TGTGCCAGCAGCAATCAGCCAGAAGCGCGCCAAGAGACCCAGTACTTC. This codes for CASSNQPEARQETQYF.

This clone showed up just a few times. V usage is TRBV4-1 and J usage is TRBJ2-1, with D possibly TRBD1 on 5 matching bases. The CDR3 is 17 residues long. V was trimmed by 0 bases and J by 3 bases, leaving 15 bases between them. Germline V CDR1 and CDR2: MGHRA, YSYEKL. Written as DNA, the CDR3 is TGCGCCAGCAGCCAAGATATTCAGGGTCCGGGCTACAATGAGCAGTTCTTC. Translation: CASSQDIQGPGYNEQFF.

This clone was found a few times. This chain connects TRBV7-9 to TRBJ1-5; D is possibly TRBD1 (6 bases). There are 15 residues in the CDR3. Germline V CDR1 and CDR2: SEHNR, FQNEAQ (reference sequence). V gave up 1 base and J gave up 10 bases, with 17 bases separating them. CDR3 DNA: TGTGCCAGCAGCTTAGGATACAGGGTTCAAGGTCCCCAGCATTTT. It specifies CASSLGYRVQGPQHF.

This clone appeared a few times. The V and J genes are TRBV4-1 and TRBJ1-2, with 8 bases that match TRBD1. The germline V gene has CDR1 MGHRA and CDR2 YSYEKL. This CDR3 region has 14 residues. After removal of 4 bases from V and 8 bases from J, the junction contained 9 bases not matched to a gene. The CDR3 coding sequence is TGCGCCAGCAGCCCGCACCCCAGGGGGCAAGGCTACACCTTC. Its translation is CASSPHPRGQGYTF.

This clone has a handful of counts. This chain uses TRBV15 with TRBJ2-7; 9 bases are a match to TRBD1. Trimming cost V 5 bases and J 4 bases; bases outside gene matches: 9. The CDR3 spans 15 residues. Germline V lookup: CDR1 LNHNV, CDR2 YYDKDF (reference sequence). The CDR3 region is CATSPFPGQGYEQYF. CDR3 DNA: TGTGCCACCAGCCCCTTCCCGGGACAGGGTTACGAGCAGTACTTC. Combining the CDR3 with reference TRBV15 and TRBJ2-7 gives the whole variable domain DAMVIQNPRYQVTQFGKPVTLSCSQTLNHNVMYWYQQKSSQAPKLLFHYYDKDFNNEADTPDNFQSRRPNTSFCFLDIRSPGLGDTAMYLCATSPFPGQGYEQYFGPGTRLTVT.

This clone was observed a few times. The J gene is TRBJ1-3, the V gene TRBV11-1, with a weak D call TRBD1 (6 bases). CDR3 length: 14 amino acids. Germline V CDR1 and CDR2: SGHAT, FQDESV (reference sequence). V lost 5 bases, J lost 0 bases, and 8 bases lay in between. CDR3 amino acids: CASSPGDSGNTIYF. The CDR3 DNA sequence: TGTGCCAGCAGCCCAGGGGACTCTGGAAACACCATATATTTT.

The chain is built from TRBV13 and TRBJ2-5, with TRBD2 matching 11 bases. Germline V CDR1 and CDR2: PRHDT, FYEKMQ (reference sequence). CDR3 length: 16 residues. Trimming cost V 4 bases and J 0 bases; bases outside gene matches: 4. The DNA of the CDR3 is TGTGCCAGCAGCTCCCTAGCGGGGGGCCACCAAGAGACCCAGTACTTC. Encoded protein: CASSSLAGGHQETQYF.

This clone was seen a few times. Other nucleotide sequences from this sample produce the same CDR3. This chain uses TRBV10-3 with TRBJ2-5, with D unresolved. CDR3 size: 14 residues. Trimming pared 0 bases from V and 2 bases from J, leaving 7 bases between. Per germline, CDR1 ENHRY and CDR2 SYGVKD. In DNA, the CDR3 is TGTGCCATCAGTGAGTCCCAGAGGCAAGAGACCCAGTACTTC. It encodes CAISESQRQETQYF.

In its sample, this clone was seen a few times. The chain couples TRBV5-1 to TRBJ2-7, with 7 bases aligning to TRBD1. Trimming cost V 4 bases and J 5 bases; bases outside gene matches: 9. Germline CDR1 reads SGHRS; CDR2 reads YFSETQ. The CDR3 is 14 residues long. CDR3 region: CASSNRDRSDEQYF. For the CDR3, the DNA is TGCGCCAGCAGCAACCGGGACAGAAGTGACGAGCAGTACTTC.

J is TRBJ2-7 and V is TRBV19; 10 bases map to TRBD2. Germline V lookup: CDR1 LNHDA, CDR2 SQIVND (reference sequence). The CDR3 consists of 15 residues. The trim removed 8 bases at V and 7 bases at J, leaving 14 bases unmatched. CDR3: CASSPLAGDPREQYF. The DNA of the CDR3 is TGTGCCAGTTCCCCGCTAGCGGGGGACCCGAGGGAGCAGTACTTC.

The V and J genes are TRBV2 and TRBJ2-5; 10 bases are shared with TRBD2. The junction had 4 bases not matched to a gene; V was cut back by 6 bases and J by 0 bases. The CDR3 extends over 15 amino acids. In germline, CDR1 is SNHLY, CDR2 FYNNEI. The CDR3 here is CASRGLAGDQETQYF. CDR3 nucleotide sequence: TGTGCCAGCAGAGGGCTAGCGGGGGACCAAGAGACCCAGTACTTC.

The V gene is TRBV6-5, the J gene TRBJ1-2; 10 bases map to TRBD1. Germline CDR1 is MNHEY and CDR2 is SVGAGI. The CDR3 is made up of 14 amino acids. V was clipped by 2 bases and J by 4 bases; unmatched bases: 1. Here the CDR3 reads CASSYDRGRYGYTF. CDR3 DNA: TGTGCCAGCAGTTACGACAGGGGGCGCTATGGCTACACCTTC.

This clone was detected only a few times. V gene TRBV5-5 combines with J gene TRBJ2-2; D possibly corresponds to TRBD2 (6 bases). Germline V gene lookup returns CDR1 SGHKS and CDR2 YYEKEE (reference sequence). This CDR3 is 13 amino acids long. The V end was cut by 6 bases, the J end by 4 bases, with 10 bases between. CDR3 sequence reads: CASTWGVTGELFF. The CDR3 DNA reads TGTGCCAGCACTTGGGGGGTCACCGGGGAGCTGTTTTTT. Using reference TRBV5-5 and TRBJ2-2 for the parts outside the CDR3, the full variable domain is DAGVTQSPTHLIKTRGQQVTLRCSPISGHKSVSWYQQVLGQGPQFIFQYYEKEERGRGNFPDRFSARQFPNYSSELNVNALLLGDSALYLCASTWGVTGELFFGEGSRLTVL.

Here the CDR3 DNA reads TGTGCCAGCAGTGGGTTTAGCGGGGCCTACAATGAGCAGTTCTTC. This gives the protein CASSGFSGAYNEQFF. The V call is TRBV6-1, the J call TRBJ2-1, with 8 bases matching TRBD2. V was pared by 4 bases and J by 2 bases, with 4 bases of the junction left unmatched. Germline loops: CDR1 MNHNS, CDR2 SASEGT. The CDR3 covers 15 residues.

The chain recombines TRBV7-2 with TRBJ2-1; TRBD1 matches 7 bases. Losses at the gene ends were 5 bases for V and 4 bases for J; bases not matched to a gene: 11. Germline V gives CDR1 SGHTA, CDR2 FQGNSA. This CDR3 has 16 residues. CDR3 amino acids: CASSPSTGLFYNEQFF. Written as DNA, the CDR3 is TGTGCCAGCAGCCCGTCGACAGGGCTCTTTTACAATGAGCAGTTCTTC. Combining the CDR3 with reference TRBV7-2 and TRBJ2-1 gives the whole variable domain GAGVSQSPSNKVTEKGKDVELRCDPISGHTALYWYRQSLGQGLEFLIYFQGNSAPDKSGLPSDRFSAERTGGSVSTLTIQRTQQEDSAVYLCASSPSTGLFYNEQFFGPGTRLTVL.

A few counts support this clone. This rearrangement joins TRBV27 to TRBJ1-5; maybe TRBD1 (6 bases). The germline V gene has CDR1 MNHEY and CDR2 SMNVEV (reference sequence). The CDR3 contains 13 residues. V lost 6 bases, J lost 4 bases, and 10 bases lay in between. The CDR3 reads CASRDSLNQPQHF. The CDR3 DNA reads as TGTGCCAGCAGGGACAGCCTTAATCAGCCCCAGCATTTT.

This sequence joins TRBV5-8 and TRBJ2-1; a weak D match, TRBD2 (6 bases). Germline lookup yields CDR1 SGHTS and CDR2 YDEGEE. The CDR3 loop spans 14 amino acids. V was cut by 6 bases and J by 2 bases, with 12 bases left in between. In DNA form, the CDR3 reads TGTGCCAGCACGGCGGCGGGGCCCTACAATGAGCAGTTCTTC. The encoded protein is CASTAAGPYNEQFF.

The chain carries TRBV5-1 and TRBJ2-7; 7 nucleotides align to TRBD2. The CDR3 consists of 14 residues. The germline gives CDR1 SGHRS, CDR2 YFSETQ. With 4 bases clipped from V and 4 bases from J, the junction kept 8 bases outside the gene matches. The CDR3 here is CASSLAGEGYEQYF. For the CDR3, the DNA is TGCGCCAGCAGCCTGGCCGGGGAGGGGTACGAGCAGTACTTC.

The chain carries TRBV19 and TRBJ1-4; 10 nucleotides align to TRBD1. The CDR3 consists of 14 residues. Per germline, CDR1 LNHDA and CDR2 SQIVND (reference sequence). The V and J ends lost 5 bases and 8 bases, in that order; junction bases with no gene match: 5. The CDR3 nucleotides read TGTGCCAGTAGTCCCGGGACAGGGGTGGAAAAACTGTTTTTT. This translates into CASSPGTGVEKLFF.

This clone was observed a handful of times. The chain carries TRBV30 and TRBJ1-1; no clear D gene. The CDR3 covers 13 residues. Trimming removed 3 bases from V and 3 bases from J, with 11 bases in between. Germline V lookup: CDR1 GTSNPN, CDR2 SVGIG (reference sequence). CDR3 in amino acids: CAWSARGDTEAFF. CDR3 in DNA: TGTGCCTGGAGCGCACGCGGTGACACTGAAGCTTTCTTT.

This clone was counted between two and nine times. The chain couples TRBV2 to TRBJ2-3; weak D call: TRBD2 (6 bases). Trimming shortened V by 7 bases and J by 3 bases, and 20 bases separated the two germline ends. Looked up from germline, CDR1 is SNHLY and CDR2 is FYNNEI. This CDR3 contains 16 residues. The CDR3 sequence: CASNQEASEGTDTQYF. The CDR3 DNA reads as TGTGCCAGCAACCAAGAGGCTAGCGAGGGGACAGATACGCAGTATTTT.

V and J are TRBV2 and TRBJ1-6, with D perhaps TRBD1 (6 bases). The CDR3 spans 10 residues. The V and J ends lost 8 bases and 15 bases respectively, with 11 bases between them. Germline CDR1 SNHLY, CDR2 FYNNEI. Here the CDR3 DNA reads TGTGCCAGCCAGACAGGTGGCCTCCACTTT. It codes for CASQTGGLHF.